The 12 T cell receptor beta chains below come from one sample, sequenced in a study of a mutant IDH1 vaccine in newly diagnosed glioma. These receptors' antigens are unknown. Repertoires were generated with immunoSEQ multiplex PCR, while TCRdb's copy carries only in-frame clones and drops some. This table has 40,000 or so clones, about 83% appearing once. Time point reported: week 11, during vaccination. Each vaccine dose was 300 ug of mutant IDH1 20-mer peptide, with topical imiquimod. The input for sequencing was PBMCs, taken from a glioma patient whose treatment included an IDH1 peptide vaccine. The receptors come from a middle-aged man with glioma.

The chain couples TRBV14 to TRBJ2-1; the D is unclear. CDR1 and CDR2 from the germline V gene are SGHDN and FVKESK. Trimming took 0 bases from V and 7 from J, leaving 10 bases between them. The CDR3 totals 14 residues. The CDR3 DNA sequence: TGTGCCAGCAGCCAAGACCCAATAGCAAATGAGCAGTTCTTC. Translation gives CASSQDPIANEQFF.

This clone was seen only once. This rearrangement joins TRBV4-1 to TRBJ2-7, with TRBD1 identical over 7 bases. V gave up 1 base and J gave up 1 base; unmatched junction bases: 4. CDR3 length: 15 amino acids. Germline-derived CDR1 and CDR2 are MGHRA and YSYEKL. CDR3 sequence (DNA): TGCGCCAGCAGCCAAGCTGAGGGACAGTCCTACGAGCAGTACTTC. It specifies CASSQAEGQSYEQYF.

The chain links TRBV4-2 to TRBJ2-1; 7 nucleotides line up with TRBD2. Germline lookup yields CDR1 LGHNA and CDR2 YNFKEQ. The CDR3 has 17 amino acids. With 4 bases clipped from V and 4 bases from J, the junction kept 13 bases outside the gene matches. This CDR3 reads CASSRLEAASGYNEQFF. The CDR3 nucleotides read TGTGCCAGCAGCCGCCTCGAAGCGGCTAGCGGATACAATGAGCAGTTCTTC.

V and J are TRBV4-3 and TRBJ2-3, with D unclear. Germline-derived CDR1 and CDR2 are LGHNA and YSLEER. Trimming took 2 bases from V and 3 from J, leaving 6 bases between them. There are 13 residues in the CDR3. The CDR3, as DNA: TGCGCCAGCAGCCAACTAACAACAGATACGCAGTATTTT. Translation gives CASSQLTTDTQYF.

The chain combines TRBV4-1 with TRBJ2-4; TRBD2 aligns across 12 bases. Germline values: CDR1 MGHRA, CDR2 YSYEKL. J lost 0 bases, V lost 4 bases, and 7 bases had no gene match. The CDR3 totals 18 residues. The CDR3 nucleotides read TGCGCCAGCAGCCCCGGACTAGCGGGGATTCTAGCCAAAAACATTCAGTACTTC. Protein sequence: CASSPGLAGILAKNIQYF.

The chain uses TRBV15 and TRBJ2-1; D is ambiguous. Germline V gene sequence: CDR1 LNHNV, CDR2 YYDKDF (reference sequence). This CDR3 comprises 12 residues. V was trimmed by 0 bases and J by 12 bases, leaving 9 bases between them. DNA for the CDR3: TGTGCCACCAGCAGAGATGGCGAACGGCAGTTCTTC. Its protein is CATSRDGERQFF.

CDR3 in amino acids: CAISGGLNTEAFF. CDR3 coding DNA: TGTGCCATCAGTGGGGGACTGAACACTGAAGCTTTCTTT. This chain connects TRBV10-3 to TRBJ1-1, with D maybe TRBD1 (5 bases). The ends were cut back, 4 bases at V and 0 bases at J, with 6 bases in the middle. This CDR3 contains 13 residues. Germline CDR1 reads ENHRY; CDR2 reads SYGVKD.

V usage is TRBV5-8 and J usage is TRBJ2-7; unclear D gene. Looked up from germline, CDR1 is SGHTS and CDR2 is YDEGEE. This CDR3 has 12 residues. Trimming left V 2 bases short and J 1 base short, with 4 bases between. CDR3 DNA sequence: TGTGCCAGCAGCTTTACTTCCTACGAGCAGTACTTC. As protein: CASSFTSYEQYF.

This CDR3 reads CASSQLGGNTEAFF. As DNA, the CDR3 is TGTGCCAGCTCCCAATTAGGGGGGAACACTGAAGCTTTCTTT. V usage is TRBV18 and J usage is TRBJ1-1; D may be TRBD1 (6 bases). V was clipped by 6 bases and J by 1 base, with 12 bases between them. This CDR3 region has 14 residues. Germline CDR1 reads KGHSH; CDR2 reads LQKENI.

V is TRBV4-1 and J is TRBJ1-4, with D perhaps TRBD1 (6 bases). Trimming left V 4 bases short and J 3 bases short, with 12 bases between. The CDR3 is 15 residues long. Per germline, CDR1 MGHRA and CDR2 YSYEKL. The CDR3 loop reads CASSPPQGANEKLFF. The CDR3 region has the DNA TGCGCCAGCAGCCCCCCACAGGGAGCTAATGAAAAACTGTTTTTT.

V usage is TRBV19 and J usage is TRBJ2-5, with TRBD2 as a possible D gene (6 bases). In germline, CDR1 is LNHDA, CDR2 SQIVND (reference sequence). This CDR3 is built from 13 residues. Trimming cost V 5 bases and J 4 bases, with 11 bases left between them. The CDR3 here is CASSYGRGETQYF. CDR3 coding DNA: TGTGCCAGTAGTTACGGGCGGGGAGAGACCCAGTACTTC.

The chain uses TRBV9 and TRBJ2-1, with D tentatively TRBD2 (5 bases). The CDR3 is made up of 15 amino acids. Germline CDR1 and CDR2: SGDLS and YYNGEE. Trimming pared 0 bases from V and 6 bases from J, leaving 13 bases between. The CDR3 coding sequence is TGTGCCAGCAGCGTAGGGTGGGAGCCCTCCAATGAGCAGTTCTTC. This gives the protein CASSVGWEPSNEQFF.